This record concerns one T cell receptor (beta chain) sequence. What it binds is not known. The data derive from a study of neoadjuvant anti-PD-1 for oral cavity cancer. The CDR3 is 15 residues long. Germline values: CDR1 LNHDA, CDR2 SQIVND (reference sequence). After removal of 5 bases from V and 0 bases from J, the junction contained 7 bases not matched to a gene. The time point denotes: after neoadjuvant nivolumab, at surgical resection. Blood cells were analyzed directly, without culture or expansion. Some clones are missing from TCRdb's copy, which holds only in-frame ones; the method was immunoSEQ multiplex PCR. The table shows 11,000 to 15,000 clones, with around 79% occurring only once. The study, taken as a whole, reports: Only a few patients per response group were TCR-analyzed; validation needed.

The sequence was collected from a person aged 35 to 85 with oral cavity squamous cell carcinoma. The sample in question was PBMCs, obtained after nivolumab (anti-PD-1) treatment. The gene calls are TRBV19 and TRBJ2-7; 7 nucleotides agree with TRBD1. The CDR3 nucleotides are TGTGCCAGTAGTCCAACAGGGGTCAGCTCCTACGAGCAGTACTTC. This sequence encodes CASSPTGVSSYEQYF.